The T cell receptor beta chain under discussion was sequenced for a study of shared T cell receptors in the human thymus. Germline CDR1 and CDR2: MNHEY and SMNVEV (reference sequence). This CDR3 is built from 14 residues. V lost 6 bases and J lost 7; bases outside the gene matches: 7. This table comes from immunoSEQ multiplex PCR, and its TCRdb copy is limited to in-frame clones, with some not included. The profile covers roughly 710,000 clones, with 70% to 90% appearing a single time and around 0.01% taken by the ten largest. The count of this clone is one. The data were also submitted as part of a second study, on human thymus T cells. That investigation notes: Corrective surgery for congenital heart defects was being performed on the healthy Finnish infants who served as donors. Corrective heart surgery yielded resections, and these provided the thymus tissue. Apparent skewing of V and J gene usage characterized both thymic and blood repertoires. Highly overlapping thymic repertoires among unrelated individuals were reported in related research.

Sequences were obtained from thymocytes. The chain combines TRBV27 with TRBJ1-5; 9 bases are a match to TRBD1. This TCR was sampled from a girl under two years old with a congenital heart defect. CDR3 protein: CASRPDRGGQPQHF. CDR3 bases: TGTGCCAGCAGGCCGGACAGGGGCGGCCAGCCCCAGCATTTT.